These 8 T cell receptor beta chains originate from one sample sequenced in a study of cytomegalovirus exposure and HLA in healthy donors (TCRdb year 2017). The protocol used for the library was the immunoSEQ multiplex PCR assay. The multiplex PCR relied on a mix of 60 forward primers for TCR Vbeta segments and 13 reverse primers for TCR Jbeta segments. In TCRdb, the immuneACCESS table is reduced to in-frame sequences with V and J assigned. These tables do not hold every clone; where another copy was compared, an unresolved V gene accounts for under half, and the others remain unexplained. This sample lists roughly 250,000 clones; about 80% were detected once. Clones ranked in the top ten supply 0.3% to 0.35% of the sample. The specimen sequenced was PBMCs. The source of these receptors is a girl aged 2-15 years in good health and CMV-seronegative.

The J gene is TRBJ2-1, the V gene TRBV5-1, with 8 nucleotides matching TRBD2. The V gene end was trimmed by 5 bases and the J gene end by 12 bases; junction bases not matched to a gene: 13. CDR1 and CDR2 (germline): SGHRS, YFSETQ. The CDR3 is made up of 14 amino acids. The CDR3 DNA sequence: TGCGCCAGCAGTTTCCCGGGACTAGGACGAGGGCAGTTCTTC. Residues: CASSFPGLGRGQFF.

This clone was counted between two and nine times. The chain combines TRBV6-6 with TRBJ1-2, with D possibly TRBD1 on 6 matching bases. V was pared by 6 bases and J by 3 bases, with 20 bases between. The CDR3 is 16 residues long. Germline CDR1 is MNHNY and CDR2 is SVGAGI (reference sequence). CDR3 in amino acids: CASRINRQVPYYGYTF. CDR3 sequence (DNA): TGTGCCAGCAGGATCAACCGACAGGTGCCTTACTATGGCTACACCTTC.

This chain connects TRBV28 to TRBJ2-5, with a tentative D call TRBD2 (5 bases). The CDR3 runs 13 residues. Trimming pared 5 bases from V and 7 bases from J, leaving 14 bases between. CDR1 and CDR2 (germline): MDHEN, SYDVKM. In nucleotides, the CDR3 is TGTGCCAGCAGTAGCGACCCGGAGGCGACCCAGTACTTC. Translated: CASSSDPEATQYF.

The V and J genes are TRBV10-1 and TRBJ1-3; tentative D call: TRBD1 (6 bases). Trimming removed 6 bases at V and 0 bases at J, with 27 bases between. Germline V CDR1 and CDR2: WNHNN, SYGVQD (reference sequence). This CDR3 spans 20 amino acids. CDR3 protein: CASRVLHAGDTSFSGNTIYF. The CDR3 DNA reads TGCGCCAGCAGAGTCCTACACGCTGGGGACACCTCATTCTCTGGAAACACCATATATTTT.

This chain links TRBV4-1 with TRBJ2-1; TRBD2 matches at 9 bases. Germline assignment: CDR1 MGHRA and CDR2 YSYEKL. J lost 6 bases, V lost 0 bases, and 6 bases had no gene match. This CDR3 contains 16 residues. In nucleotides, the CDR3 is TGCGCCAGCAGCCAAGATCAACTAGCGGGTCTCAATGAGCAGTTCTTC. Protein product: CASSQDQLAGLNEQFF.

This clone turned up a few times. The chain carries TRBV11-2 and TRBJ2-7; 14 nucleotides match TRBD2. The CDR3 consists of 15 residues. V shed 3 bases, J shed 9 bases, and the junction held 7 bases outside the gene matches. The V gene's germline CDR1 is SGHAT and CDR2 FQNNGV. The CDR3 DNA reads TGTGCCAGCAGCTTCCCGGGACTAGCGGGAGAGGTGCAGTACTTC. It yields the protein CASSFPGLAGEVQYF. Drawing the rest from reference TRBV11-2 and TRBJ2-7, the complete variable domain is EAGVAQSPRYKIIEKRQSVAFWCNPISGHATLYWYQQILGQGPKLLIQFQNNGVVDDSQLPKDRFSAERLKGVDSTLKIQPAKLEDSAVYLCASSFPGLAGEVQYFGPGTRLTVT.

The chain carries TRBV5-4 and TRBJ2-2; 7 bases match TRBD1. This CDR3 comprises 15 residues. CDR1 is SGHNT and CDR2 is YYREEE in the germline V gene (reference sequence). V lost 0 bases to trimming and J lost 7 bases; unmatched junction nucleotides: 6. Here the CDR3 reads CASSLVGQAVGELFF. CDR3 nucleotide sequence: TGTGCCAGCAGCTTGGTTGGACAGGCTGTCGGGGAGCTGTTTTTT.

The sample holds one count of this clone. V and J are TRBV5-1 and TRBJ2-2; tentative D call: TRBD1 (6 bases). Between the trimmed V and J ends, which lost 6 bases and 7 bases, there was a span of 16 bases. The CDR3 runs to 14 residues. Germline lookup yields CDR1 SGHRS and CDR2 YFSETQ. The CDR3 nucleotides are TGCGCCAGCACCGAGAGCGAGGGGGTCGGGGAGCTGTTTTTT. Protein sequence: CASTESEGVGELFF. Complete variable domain (other parts from reference TRBV5-1 and TRBJ2-2): KAGVTQTPRYLIKTRGQQVTLSCSPISGHRSVSWYQQTPGQGLQFLFEYFSETQRNKGNFPGRFSGRQFSNSRSEMNVSTLELGDSALYLCASTESEGVGELFFGEGSRLTVL.